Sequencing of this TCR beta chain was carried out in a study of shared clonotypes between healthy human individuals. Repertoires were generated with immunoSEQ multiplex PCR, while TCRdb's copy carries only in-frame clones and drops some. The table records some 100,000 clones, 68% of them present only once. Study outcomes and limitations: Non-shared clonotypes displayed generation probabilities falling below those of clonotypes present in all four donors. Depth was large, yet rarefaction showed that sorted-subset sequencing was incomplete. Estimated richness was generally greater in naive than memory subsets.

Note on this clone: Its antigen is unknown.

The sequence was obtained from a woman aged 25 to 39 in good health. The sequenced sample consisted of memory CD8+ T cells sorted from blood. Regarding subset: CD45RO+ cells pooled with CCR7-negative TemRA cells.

The CDR3 reads CATSRDADSGANVLTF. CDR3 coding DNA: TGTGCCACCAGCAGAGATGCCGACTCTGGGGCCAACGTCCTGACTTTC. V gene TRBV15 combines with J gene TRBJ2-6; D gene unclear. V was trimmed by 0 bases and J by 0 bases, leaving 6 bases between them. The CDR3 consists of 16 residues. Germline CDR1 and CDR2: LNHNV and YYDKDF (reference sequence).